These T cell receptor beta chains were read from a single sample in a study of blood T cell repertoires in COVID-19. Repertoires were generated with immunoSEQ multiplex PCR, while TCRdb's copy carries only in-frame clones and drops some. The sample carries more than 100,000 clones, around 90% recorded once. The sample was peripheral blood. These receptor sequences come from a woman in her fifties or sixties with active or convalescent COVID-19. Both conserved end residues are part of each CDR3. The order of the fields is clone size, V gene, J gene, D gene, CDR3 protein, CDR3 DNA. D genes are given only for firm matches. Clone size is given for some rows only: seen once, a few or many times, or a class if the clone is expanded.

once	TRBV4-2	TRBJ2-1	TRBD2	CASSQAGLAGGYTEQFF	TGTGCCAGCAGCCAAGCGGGACTAGCGGGAGGTTATACTGAGCAGTTCTTC
NA	TRBV10-3	TRBJ2-3	TRBD2	CAISGLAGSTDTQYF	TGTGCCATCAGTGGGCTAGCGGGGAGCACAGATACGCAGTATTTT
once	TRBV27	TRBJ2-2	NA	CASSSSSGELFF	TGTGCCAGCAGTTCTAGTTCCGGGGAGCTGTTTTTT
NA	TRBV12-3/TRBV12-4	TRBJ2-2	NA	CASSPGIGELFF	TGTGCCAGCAGCCCAGGCATCGGGGAGCTGTTTTTT
once	TRBV19	TRBJ1-2	NA	CASSRTSTGPYGYTF	TGTGCCAGTAGTAGAACAAGCACAGGGCCCTATGGCTACACCTTC
NA	TRBV4-3	TRBJ2-1	NA	CASSQETRGNEQFF	TGCGCCAGCAGCCAAGAGACCCGGGGAAATGAGCAGTTCTTC
few	TRBV18	TRBJ2-7	TRBD1	CASSPQTGVISYEQYF	TGTGCCAGCTCACCACAGACAGGGGTCATTTCCTACGAGCAGTACTTC
NA	TRBV4-2	TRBJ2-7	TRBD2	CASSHPLAGVVEQYF	TGTGCCAGCAGCCATCCCCTAGCGGGAGTTGTCGAGCAGTACTTC
NA	TRBV2	TRBJ1-4	NA	CASMGLPNEKLFF	TGTGCCAGCATGGGGCTTCCGAATGAAAAACTGTTTTTT
NA	TRBV24-1	TRBJ2-1	NA	CATHHHNEQFF	TGTGCCACCCATCATCACAATGAGCAGTTCTTC
NA	TRBV4-3	TRBJ1-1	NA	CASSQEGGTEAFF	TGCGCCAGCAGCCAAGAGGGGGGCACTGAAGCTTTCTTT
NA	TRBV14	TRBJ1-1	NA	CASSQGRRAEAFF	TGTGCCAGCAGCCAGGGCAGGAGGGCTGAAGCTTTCTTT
NA	TRBV3-1/TRBV3-2	TRBJ2-7	NA	CASSQGSTTGEQYF	TGTGCCAGCAGCCAAGGATCTACAACGGGGGAGCAGTACTTC
NA	TRBV2	TRBJ1-5	NA	CASSMTGENQPQHF	TGTGCCAGCAGTATGACAGGCGAAAATCAGCCCCAGCATTTT
NA	TRBV4-3	TRBJ2-2	TRBD2	CASSSGLADTGELFF	TGCGCCAGCAGCTCCGGACTAGCGGACACCGGGGAGCTGTTTTTT
NA	TRBV14	TRBJ2-1	NA	CASSQFGGQPPNEQFF	TGTGCCAGCAGCCAATTTGGGGGCCAACCTCCCAATGAGCAGTTCTTC
NA	TRBV28	TRBJ1-4	NA	CASIRGSGASEKLFF	TGTGCCAGCATAAGGGGTTCAGGGGCAAGTGAAAAACTGTTTTTT
NA	TRBV21-1	TRBJ1-2	NA	CASSKEAGAGYTF	TGTGCCAGCAGCAAAGAGGCAGGGGCTGGCTACACCTTC
NA	TRBV19	TRBJ2-2	NA	CASSTYTGELFF	TGTGCCAGTAGTACTTACACCGGGGAGCTGTTTTTT
NA	TRBV14	TRBJ1-4	NA	CASSPSGGANEKLFF	TGTGCCAGCAGCCCATCGGGCGGGGCTAATGAAAAACTGTTTTTT
NA	TRBV4-3	TRBJ2-1	NA	CASSQDSGDGGSYNEQFF	TGCGCCAGCAGCCAAGACTCAGGGGATGGGGGCTCCTACAATGAGCAGTTCTTC
NA	TRBV11-3	TRBJ2-1	TRBD2	CASSLDGLAKNEQFF	TGTGCCAGCAGCTTAGATGGACTAGCGAAAAATGAGCAGTTCTTC
NA	TRBV7-9	TRBJ1-2	TRBD1	CASSSGTAYGYTF	TGTGCCAGCAGCTCAGGGACAGCCTATGGCTACACCTTC
NA	TRBV11-2	TRBJ2-3	TRBD2	CASSPRLAGELRQDTQYF	TGTGCCAGCAGCCCGCGACTAGCGGGAGAGCTCAGGCAAGATACGCAGTATTTT
NA	TRBV14	TRBJ2-3	TRBD1	CASSPYRGETDTQYF	TGTGCCAGCAGCCCTTACAGGGGTGAGACAGATACGCAGTATTTT
NA	TRBV15	TRBJ2-2	TRBD2	CATSGSGNAGELFF	TGTGCCACCAGCGGAAGCGGGAACGCCGGGGAGCTGTTTTTT
NA	TRBV24-1	TRBJ2-3	NA	CATSDRASSRRDTQYF	TGTGCCACCAGTGATAGGGCTAGCAGCCGCAGGGATACGCAGTATTTT
NA	TRBV7-6	TRBJ2-1	TRBD2	CASSRGLAGVNEQFF	TGTGCCAGCAGCCGGGGACTAGCGGGAGTCAATGAGCAGTTCTTC
NA	TRBV19	TRBJ2-1	TRBD2	CASSTGLAGRAYNEQFF	TGTGCCAGTAGTACCGGACTAGCGGGGCGTGCCTACAATGAGCAGTTCTTC
once	TRBV6-5	TRBJ2-5	NA	CASSLGGAQETQYF	TGTGCCAGCAGTTTGGGGGGGGCCCAAGAGACCCAGTACTTC
NA	TRBV10-2	TRBJ2-7	NA	CASSGAGRRTSSYEQYF	TGCGCCAGCAGTGGAGCGGGCCGGCGGACGAGCTCCTACGAGCAGTACTTC
NA	TRBV5-1	TRBJ2-5	NA	CASSREETQYF	TGCGCCAGCAGCCGGGAAGAGACCCAGTACTTC
once	TRBV3-1/TRBV3-2	TRBJ2-1	NA	CASSQGAGISYNEQFF	TGTGCCAGCAGCCAAGGGGCCGGAATCTCCTACAATGAGCAGTTCTTC
NA	TRBV2	TRBJ1-5	TRBD1	CASSGQGGNQPQHF	TGTGCCAGCAGCGGACAGGGAGGCAATCAGCCCCAGCATTTT
few	TRBV4-1	TRBJ2-7	NA	CASSLASWGDYEQYF	TGCGCCAGCAGCCTAGCCTCGTGGGGGGATTACGAGCAGTACTTC
NA	TRBV7-8	TRBJ2-5	NA	CASSSSSWQVQETQYF	TGTGCCAGCAGCTCCTCGTCGTGGCAGGTCCAAGAGACCCAGTACTTC
NA	TRBV6-5	TRBJ1-1	TRBD1	CASSYSIRDRGEAFF	TGTGCCAGCAGTTACTCGATTCGGGACAGGGGGGAAGCTTTCTTT
NA	TRBV6-5	TRBJ2-1	TRBD2	CASSPLGGLRNEQFF	TGTGCCAGCAGTCCCCTCGGGGGGTTGCGCAATGAGCAGTTCTTC
few	TRBV4-3	TRBJ2-7	NA	CASSHLKGQSEQYF	TGCGCCAGCAGCCATCTAAAGGGGCAGTCAGAGCAGTACTTC
NA	TRBV28	TRBJ2-3	TRBD2	CASSPSGRASNTDTQYF	TGTGCCAGCAGTCCCAGCGGGAGGGCCTCCAACACAGATACGCAGTATTTT
NA	TRBV4-2	TRBJ2-3	TRBD2	CASSQGNSGRTDTQYF	TGTGCCAGCAGCCAAGGTAATAGCGGGAGAACAGATACGCAGTATTTT